This entry lists 12 T cell receptor beta chains sequenced from one sample in a study of blood T cell repertoires in COVID-19. Measured with immunoSEQ multiplex PCR; TCRdb has only the in-frame clones, and not every one. The table has 210,000 or so clones, about 90% seen once. Sequencing was performed on peripheral blood. These receptors were taken from a young man with acute or convalescent COVID-19.

About this clone: At one end, the junction sequence differs from germline, possibly due to a read error. The chain employs TRBV16 and TRBJ2-3, with a weak D call TRBD2 (5 bases). This CDR3 comprises 16 residues. Germline V gives CDR1 KGHSY, CDR2 FQNENV. The CDR3 is CASNQWLDFSTDTQYF. CDR3 in DNA: TGTGCCAGCAACCAATGGCTGGACTTTAGCACAGATACGCAGTATTTT.

The CDR3 loop is CASSQGLARYNEQFF. The CDR3 bases are TGTGCCAGCAGCCAAGGACTAGCGAGATACAATGAGCAGTTCTTC. V and J are TRBV14 and TRBJ2-1; 8 nucleotides match TRBD2. This CDR3 has 15 residues. The V gene end was trimmed by 1 base and the J gene end by 4 bases; junction bases not matched to a gene: 3. CDR1 SGHDN and CDR2 FVKESK come from the germline V gene.

The gene calls are TRBV6-1 and TRBJ1-2, with TRBD1 as a possible D gene (6 bases). The CDR3 has 14 amino acids. V lost 0 bases and J 4 bases, leaving 9 bases between the germline ends. Germline V gene sequence: CDR1 MNHNS, CDR2 SASEGT. This CDR3 is CASSEAGGVYGYTF. The DNA of the CDR3 is TGTGCCAGCAGTGAAGCAGGGGGGGTCTATGGCTACACCTTC.

The V call is TRBV3-1 (or the pseudogene TRBV3-2), the J call TRBJ2-3; possible D gene TRBD2, 5 bases. Trimming pared 3 bases from V and 4 bases from J, leaving 17 bases between. CDR1 LGHDT and CDR2 YNNKEL come from the germline V gene (reference sequence). CDR3 length: 16 amino acids. This CDR3 reads CASSHRTGRWSDTQYF. As DNA, the CDR3 is TGTGCCAGCAGCCATCGGACTGGACGGTGGTCAGATACGCAGTATTTT.

CDR3 sequence reads: CASATLYEQYF. DNA of the CDR3: TGTGCCAGCGCCACACTATACGAGCAGTACTTC. The V and J genes are TRBV28 and TRBJ2-7; D is unresolved. Trimming left V 8 bases short and J 4 bases short, with 9 bases between. Germline V gene data show CDR1 as MDHEN and CDR2 as SYDVKM. There are 11 residues in the CDR3.

V and J are TRBV30 and TRBJ1-6; D ambiguous. The germline gives CDR1 GTSNPN, CDR2 SVGIG (reference sequence). V was shortened by 5 bases and J by 4 bases, with 6 bases between the two germline ends. The CDR3 is 12 residues long. CDR3 protein: CAWGSYNSPLHF. The CDR3 DNA sequence: TGTGCCTGGGGCAGTTATAATTCACCCCTCCACTTT.

This clone occurred a few times. This chain joins TRBV19 and TRBJ1-1; weak D call: TRBD1 (6 bases). The CDR3 runs 13 residues. V shed 4 bases and J shed 4 bases, with 10 bases lying between them. CDR1 LNHDA and CDR2 SQIVND come from the germline V gene (reference sequence). The CDR3: CASSTSGVTEAFF. The CDR3, as DNA: TGTGCCAGTAGTACTTCAGGGGTCACTGAAGCTTTCTTT.

This sequence joins TRBV29-1 and TRBJ1-1, with TRBD1 identical over 9 bases. The CDR3 runs to 13 residues. Trimming cost V 8 bases and J 1 base; bases outside gene matches: 5. Germline V gene sequence: CDR1 SQVTM, CDR2 ANQGSEA. The CDR3 is CSSWTGANTEAFF. CDR3 bases: TGCAGCTCCTGGACAGGGGCGAACACTGAAGCTTTCTTT.

The V and J genes are TRBV5-4 and TRBJ1-1, with D tentatively TRBD1 (6 bases). The CDR3 is made up of 13 amino acids. V lost 3 bases, J lost 2 bases, and 8 bases lay in between. Germline V gives CDR1 SGHNT, CDR2 YYREEE (reference sequence). This chain's CDR3 is CASSWTDNTEAFF. The CDR3 DNA reads TGTGCCAGCAGCTGGACAGACAACACTGAAGCTTTCTTT.

The chain recombines TRBV19 with TRBJ2-7, with TRBD1 identical over 7 bases. The germline V gene has CDR1 LNHDA and CDR2 SQIVND (reference sequence). The CDR3 is 15 residues long. The J segment lost 2 bases and the V segment lost 1 base, leaving 5 bases of the junction unmatched. CDR3 sequence reads: CASSIAPGQTYEQYF. CDR3 DNA sequence: TGTGCCAGTAGTATAGCCCCGGGACAGACCTACGAGCAGTACTTC.

The CDR3 DNA is TGCGCCAGCAGCTTCAGCTACGACAGGGGCGCGCGTGATGAAGCTTTCTTT. This sequence encodes CASSFSYDRGARDEAFF. The rearrangement links TRBV5-1 to TRBJ1-1, with 8 bases lining up with TRBD1. Trimming took 2 bases from V and 7 from J; bases not matched to a gene: 16. The CDR3 consists of 17 residues. Germline V gives CDR1 SGHRS, CDR2 YFSETQ.

The chain recombines TRBV7-2 with TRBJ1-2; D may be TRBD1 (5 bases). Trimming removed 7 bases from V and 5 bases from J, with 17 bases in between. There are 14 residues in the CDR3. Germline V gene lookup returns CDR1 SGHTA and CDR2 FQGNSA. CDR3 coding DNA: TGTGCCAGCACCCCGGCCCCAGGGATATATGGCTACACCTTC. Encoded protein: CASTPAPGIYGYTF. Together with reference TRBV7-2 and TRBJ1-2, the CDR3 gives the full variable domain: GAGVSQSPSNKVTEKGKDVELRCDPISGHTALYWYRQSLGQGLEFLIYFQGNSAPDKSGLPSDRFSAERTGGSVSTLTIQRTQQEDSAVYLCASTPAPGIYGYTFGSGTRLTVV.